These T cell receptor beta chains were read from a single sample in a study of cytomegalovirus exposure and HLA in healthy donors. The protocol was immunoSEQ multiplex PCR, while the TCRdb copy is restricted to in-frame clones and leaves out a portion. The sample shows a few hundred thousand clones, around 83% of them seen only once. The sample consisted of PBMCs. The receptors shown here come from a girl between 5 and 17 years old in good health and CMV-seronegative. Both conserved end residues are trimmed from each CDR3. Clone size is shown for a subset of rows, as once, few, many or a class of expanded clone.

TRBJ2-3,TRBV5-1,few,ASSNHRDIRADTQY
TRBJ2-2,TRBV28,.,ASSLRRTSGTSGELF
TRBJ1-1,TRBV7-9,.,ASSFPTEGTNTEAF
TRBJ2-7,TRBV7-9,.,ASSLLKRGQGVVYEQY
TRBJ1-1,TRBV27,.,ASSFAGGATEAF
TRBJ2-3,TRBV30,.,AWSQSGSFLTDTQY
TRBJ1-3,TRBV7-2,few,ASSSRTRLFGNTIY
TRBJ2-2,TRBV28,.,ASSLRRGNTGELF
TRBJ2-7,TRBV6-5,.,ASSRLSGRGYEQY
TRBJ2-7,TRBV5-4,.,ASSLERHLYEQY
TRBJ2-1,TRBV19,.,ASSPSNEQF
TRBJ2-7,TRBV28,.,ASRSGGGDEQY
TRBJ1-6,TRBV30,.,AWRGQGDSPLH
TRBJ1-1,TRBV7-9,few,ASSLVQGNTEAF
TRBJ2-7,TRBV30,few,ASQTGGGSEQY
TRBJ2-3,TRBV5-1,.,ASSLAQGTRADTQY
TRBJ1-1,TRBV5-6,.,ASSSRDRGDTEAF
TRBJ2-3,TRBV7-8,.,ASSAGLAGATDTQY
TRBJ1-1,TRBV5-5,few,ASSSGQGPGTEAF
TRBJ1-1,TRBV19,.,ASRRANTEAF
TRBJ2-7,TRBV5-1,.,ASSLGLAGIYEQY
TRBJ1-1,TRBV7-2,.,ASSLKTGNTEAF
TRBJ1-6,TRBV7-6,.,ASSKEGDRIYNSPLH
TRBJ1-4,TRBV30,.,AWSTGGNEKLF
TRBJ1-1,TRBV29-1,few,SAKEDRVSEAF
TRBJ1-4,TRBV2,.,ASGRGPTNEKLF
TRBJ2-6,TRBV11-2,once,ASSLDRLGRGANVLT
TRBJ2-3,TRBV15,.,ATSTNRGDTQY
TRBJ1-2,TRBV5-6,.,ASSLAQGWWNYGYT
TRBJ2-5,TRBV10-3,.,AISTSGGQETQY
TRBJ2-4,TRBV7-2,.,ASSLEGASKNIQY
TRBJ2-7,TRBV10-3,.,AISDWEPYEQY
TRBJ2-7,TRBV7-2,.,ASSPDRGREQY
TRBJ1-5,TRBV7-2,.,ASSLVGANQPQH
TRBJ1-1,TRBV7-9,.,ASSKNQVNTEAF
TRBJ2-3,TRBV6-5,few,ASSIKLYPDTQY
TRBJ2-1,TRBV11-2,once,ASSLGGTGLREQF